The TCR beta chain described here comes from a study of response to subunit inactivated influenza vaccine. Study findings and constraints: After each seasonal influenza vaccination, few new T cells are recruited, the authors suggested.

This clonotype has ten or more counts. The antigen is undetermined. TCRdb recomputed calls from the RT-PCR reads with MiXCR, one row per CDR3 protein. The sample lists about 520,000 distinct CDR3 sequences, around 7.9% occurring once. The CDR3 is 14 amino acids. This receptor was identified in a man between 50 and 70 years old who received an inactivated influenza vaccine. The sequenced sample was PBMCs from blood, obtained around 25 months after vaccination. V is TRBV21-1 and J is TRBJ2-7; TRBD1, the D gene given by the table, was not confirmed from the DNA. TRBV21-1 constitutes a pseudogene. The CDR3 loop reads CAIPPDRRAYEQYF. The CDR3 bases are TGTGCCATCCCCCCGGACAGAAGAGCTTACGAGCAGTACTTC.